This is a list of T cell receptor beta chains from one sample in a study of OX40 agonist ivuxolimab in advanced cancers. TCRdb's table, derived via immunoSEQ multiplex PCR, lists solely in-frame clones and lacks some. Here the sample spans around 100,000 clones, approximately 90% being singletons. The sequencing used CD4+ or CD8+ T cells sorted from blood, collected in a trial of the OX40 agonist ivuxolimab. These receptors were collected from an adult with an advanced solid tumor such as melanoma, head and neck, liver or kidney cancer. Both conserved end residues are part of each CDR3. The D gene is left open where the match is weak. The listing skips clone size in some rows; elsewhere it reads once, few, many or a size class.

CDR3nt: TGTGCCAGCAGCTTAGGATCGGGGAGTATTGGCGAGCCCCAGCATTTT
CDR3aa: CASSLGSGSIGEPQHF
len: 16
abundance: .
d_gene: .
j_gene: TRBJ1-5
v_gene: TRBV7-9

CDR3nt: TGCGCCAGCAGCTTGGTCGGGTATAATTACGAGCAGTACTTC
CDR3aa: CASSLVGYNYEQYF
len: 14
abundance: .
d_gene: .
j_gene: TRBJ2-7
v_gene: TRBV5-1

CDR3nt: TGTGCCAGCAGAATTGGGACTAGCGCCTACAATGAGCAGTTCTTC
CDR3aa: CASRIGTSAYNEQFF
len: 15
abundance: .
d_gene: TRBD2
j_gene: TRBJ2-1
v_gene: TRBV27

CDR3nt: TGCGCCACCTCCGGAGGTGAGACCCAGTACTTC
CDR3aa: CATSGGETQYF
len: 11
abundance: .
d_gene: .
j_gene: TRBJ2-5
v_gene: TRBV5-1

CDR3nt: TGTGCCAGCAGTGGGTCGGGTCTGGCAGTGGCCCAGATGAGGGGCTACACCTTC
CDR3aa: CASSGSGLAVAQMRGYTF
len: 18
abundance: .
d_gene: .
j_gene: TRBJ1-2
v_gene: TRBV28

CDR3nt: TGTGCCAGCAGCTTAGATCACGGAATGGGCGAGCAGTACTTC
CDR3aa: CASSLDHGMGEQYF
len: 14
abundance: .
d_gene: .
j_gene: TRBJ2-7
v_gene: TRBV7-3

CDR3nt: TGTGCCAGCAGCTCTTTGACTGGGGACTACGAGCAGTACTTC
CDR3aa: CASSSLTGDYEQYF
len: 14
abundance: .
d_gene: .
j_gene: TRBJ2-7
v_gene: TRBV7-9

CDR3nt: TGTGCCAGCAGCTCGAGGGGGACTGGAAACACCATATATTTT
CDR3aa: CASSSRGTGNTIYF
len: 14
abundance: .
d_gene: .
j_gene: TRBJ1-3
v_gene: TRBV7-2

CDR3nt: TGCGCCAGCAGCCAAGGCGTCGGGACCTACGAGCAGTACTTC
CDR3aa: CASSQGVGTYEQYF
len: 14
abundance: .
d_gene: .
j_gene: TRBJ2-7
v_gene: TRBV4-1

CDR3nt: TGTGCCAGCAGTCTTCGGACTAGCGGGAATAGGCCCTACGAGCAGTACTTC
CDR3aa: CASSLRTSGNRPYEQYF
len: 17
abundance: once
d_gene: TRBD2
j_gene: TRBJ2-7
v_gene: TRBV28

CDR3nt: TGTGCCAGCAGCCAGGTAACTAGCGGAGGGCCAGATACGCAGTATTTT
CDR3aa: CASSQVTSGGPDTQYF
len: 16
abundance: .
d_gene: TRBD2
j_gene: TRBJ2-3
v_gene: TRBV4-2

CDR3nt: TGTGCCAGCAGCTTAGCGGGGAGAGGGCGAGGAGCCAAAAACATTCAGTACTTC
CDR3aa: CASSLAGRGRGAKNIQYF
len: 18
abundance: .
d_gene: .
j_gene: TRBJ2-4
v_gene: TRBV7-8

CDR3nt: TGTGCCAGCAGTTTGCCCGGCTACGAGCAGTACTTC
CDR3aa: CASSLPGYEQYF
len: 12
abundance: .
d_gene: .
j_gene: TRBJ2-7
v_gene: TRBV28

CDR3nt: TGTGCCAGTAGTATAGTCACACCTAATCAGCCCCAGCATTTT
CDR3aa: CASSIVTPNQPQHF
len: 14
abundance: .
d_gene: .
j_gene: TRBJ1-5
v_gene: TRBV19

CDR3nt: TGTGCCAGCAGCCCCGTTAGGGGGAAAACAGGGATAGACACTGAAGCTTTCTTT
CDR3aa: CASSPVRGKTGIDTEAFF
len: 18
abundance: .
d_gene: .
j_gene: TRBJ1-1
v_gene: TRBV7-6

CDR3nt: TGTGCCAGCAGCCAAGATTGGAGGACCCTCTATGGCTACACCTTC
CDR3aa: CASSQDWRTLYGYTF
len: 15
abundance: .
d_gene: .
j_gene: TRBJ1-2
v_gene: TRBV4-2

CDR3nt: TGTGCCAGCAGTCCACCAAGAGGGAGTTATGGCTACACCTTC
CDR3aa: CASSPPRGSYGYTF
len: 14
abundance: .
d_gene: .
j_gene: TRBJ1-2
v_gene: TRBV28

CDR3nt: TGTGCCAGCAGTTTGATTGGCTCTGGGGCCAACGTCCTGACTTTC
CDR3aa: CASSLIGSGANVLTF
len: 15
abundance: .
d_gene: .
j_gene: TRBJ2-6
v_gene: TRBV28

CDR3nt: TGCGCCAGCAGTGAGTCGGGGCCCGAGCCCCAGCATTTT
CDR3aa: CASSESGPEPQHF
len: 13
abundance: once
d_gene: .
j_gene: TRBJ1-5
v_gene: TRBV10-1

CDR3nt: TGTGCCAGTAGTTCGGACAGGGTTAAGCGCCAGCCCCAGCATTTT
CDR3aa: CASSSDRVKRQPQHF
len: 15
abundance: once
d_gene: TRBD1
j_gene: TRBJ1-5
v_gene: TRBV19

CDR3nt: TGTGCCAGCAGCTGGGGACAGCTCTCTGGAAACACCATATATTTT
CDR3aa: CASSWGQLSGNTIYF
len: 15
abundance: once
d_gene: TRBD1
j_gene: TRBJ1-3
v_gene: TRBV7-8

CDR3nt: TGTGCCAGCAGCCTTAGAGGAAACACCATATATTTT
CDR3aa: CASSLRGNTIYF
len: 12
abundance: .
d_gene: .
j_gene: TRBJ1-3
v_gene: TRBV11-3

CDR3nt: TGTGCCAGTAGTATAGCTACGTCCGAGGGGGCTTCGCCCCAGCATTTT
CDR3aa: CASSIATSEGASPQHF
len: 16
abundance: .
d_gene: TRBD1
j_gene: TRBJ1-5
v_gene: TRBV19

CDR3nt: TGTGCCAGCAGCTTAGATTACGGGAGCCAAAACATTCAGTACTTC
CDR3aa: CASSLDYGSQNIQYF
len: 15
abundance: .
d_gene: .
j_gene: TRBJ2-4
v_gene: TRBV7-2

CDR3nt: TGCAGCGGCCACGGGGGCCTGGGGGGAGGGGATACGCAGTATTTT
CDR3aa: CSGHGGLGGGDTQYF
len: 15
abundance: .
d_gene: .
j_gene: TRBJ2-3
v_gene: TRBV29-1

CDR3nt: TGTGCCAGCAGCCTTGGCAGGGGAGCTGGAAACACCATATATTTT
CDR3aa: CASSLGRGAGNTIYF
len: 15
abundance: .
d_gene: .
j_gene: TRBJ1-3
v_gene: TRBV14

CDR3nt: TGTGCCAGCAGGATCGGTATCTACACCGGGGAGCTGTTTTTT
CDR3aa: CASRIGIYTGELFF
len: 14
abundance: .
d_gene: .
j_gene: TRBJ2-2
v_gene: TRBV28

CDR3nt: TGTGCCAGCAGCTTATCAGGGAGCTCTGGGGAGCAGTACTTC
CDR3aa: CASSLSGSSGEQYF
len: 14
abundance: .
d_gene: .
j_gene: TRBJ2-5
v_gene: TRBV7-9

CDR3nt: TGTGCCAGCAGTTCTCCCGACAGACTCTACTATGGCTACACCTTC
CDR3aa: CASSSPDRLYYGYTF
len: 15
abundance: .
d_gene: .
j_gene: TRBJ1-2
v_gene: TRBV28

CDR3nt: TGTGCCAGCAGCAGTTTATACTCCGGGGATACGCAGTATTTT
CDR3aa: CASSSLYSGDTQYF
len: 14
abundance: .
d_gene: .
j_gene: TRBJ2-3
v_gene: TRBV28

CDR3nt: TGTGCCAGCAGCGGTAGACAGGTTGGAAACACCATATATTTT
CDR3aa: CASSGRQVGNTIYF
len: 14
abundance: .
d_gene: .
j_gene: TRBJ1-3
v_gene: TRBV7-2

CDR3nt: TGCGCCAGCAGCATGTGGCAGTTAGGGGAGACCCAGTACTTC
CDR3aa: CASSMWQLGETQYF
len: 14
abundance: .
d_gene: .
j_gene: TRBJ2-5
v_gene: TRBV5-1

CDR3nt: TGCGCCAGCAGTACGGACAGGGTCCACGAGCAGTACTTC
CDR3aa: CASSTDRVHEQYF
len: 13
abundance: .
d_gene: TRBD1
j_gene: TRBJ2-7
v_gene: TRBV5-1

CDR3nt: TGTGCCAGCTCACCACCGGGACAGCCTCTTGAAGCTTTCTTT
CDR3aa: CASSPPGQPLEAFF
len: 14
abundance: .
d_gene: TRBD1
j_gene: TRBJ1-1
v_gene: TRBV18

CDR3nt: TGTGCCAGCAGCAAATTAGGCAGACCCAGCCCCACAGATACGCAGTATTTT
CDR3aa: CASSKLGRPSPTDTQYF
len: 17
abundance: .
d_gene: .
j_gene: TRBJ2-3
v_gene: TRBV7-2

CDR3nt: TGTGCCAGCTCTGGAATGGGTCGTGGGGGCTACACCTTC
CDR3aa: CASSGMGRGGYTF
len: 13
abundance: .
d_gene: .
j_gene: TRBJ1-2
v_gene: TRBV25-1